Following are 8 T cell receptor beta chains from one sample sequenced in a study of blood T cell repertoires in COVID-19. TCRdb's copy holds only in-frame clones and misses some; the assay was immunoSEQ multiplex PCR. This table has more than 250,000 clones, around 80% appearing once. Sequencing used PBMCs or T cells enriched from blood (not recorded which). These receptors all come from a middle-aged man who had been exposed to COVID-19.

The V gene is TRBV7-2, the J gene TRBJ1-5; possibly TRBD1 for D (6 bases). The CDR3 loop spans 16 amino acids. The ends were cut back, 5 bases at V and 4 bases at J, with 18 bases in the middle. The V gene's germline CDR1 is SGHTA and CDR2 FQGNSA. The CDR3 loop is CASSAVWGLGNQPQHF. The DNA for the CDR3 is TGTGCCAGCAGCGCAGTCTGGGGGCTGGGGAATCAGCCCCAGCATTTT.

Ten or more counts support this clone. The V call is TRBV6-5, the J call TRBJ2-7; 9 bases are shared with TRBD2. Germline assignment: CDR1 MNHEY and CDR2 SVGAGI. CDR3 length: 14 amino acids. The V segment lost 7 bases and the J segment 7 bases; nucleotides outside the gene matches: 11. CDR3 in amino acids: CASMRSGLASEQYF. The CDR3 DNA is TGTGCCAGCATGAGGTCCGGACTAGCGTCTGAGCAGTACTTC.

The CDR3 spells CASSAAGGRYTDTQYF. CDR3 DNA sequence: TGTGCCAGCTCGGCCGCGGGTGGACGATACACAGATACGCAGTATTTT. The V and J genes are TRBV18 and TRBJ2-3, with a tentative D call TRBD2 (5 bases). Trimming shortened V by 6 bases and J by 2 bases, and 18 bases separated the two germline ends. Germline loops: CDR1 KGHSH, CDR2 LQKENI. This CDR3 is built from 16 residues.

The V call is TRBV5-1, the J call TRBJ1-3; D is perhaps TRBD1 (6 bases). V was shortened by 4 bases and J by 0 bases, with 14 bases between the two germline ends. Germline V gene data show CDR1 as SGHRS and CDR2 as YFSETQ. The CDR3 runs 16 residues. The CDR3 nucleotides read TGCGCCAGCAGCCCCGCTGGGGGCATCTCTGGAAACACCATATATTTT. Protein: CASSPAGGISGNTIYF.

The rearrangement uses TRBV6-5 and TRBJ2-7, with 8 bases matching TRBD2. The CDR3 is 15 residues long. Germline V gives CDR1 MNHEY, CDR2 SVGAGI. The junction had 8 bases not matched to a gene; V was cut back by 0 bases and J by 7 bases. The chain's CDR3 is CASSYSGAGADEQYF. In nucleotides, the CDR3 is TGTGCCAGCAGTTACTCGGGAGCGGGAGCGGATGAGCAGTACTTC.

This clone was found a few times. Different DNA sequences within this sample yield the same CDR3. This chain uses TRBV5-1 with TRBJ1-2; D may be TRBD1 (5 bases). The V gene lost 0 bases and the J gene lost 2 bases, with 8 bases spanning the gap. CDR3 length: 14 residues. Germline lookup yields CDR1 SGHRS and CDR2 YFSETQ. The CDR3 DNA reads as TGCGCCAGCAGCTTGGGTGACAGAAACTATGGCTACACCTTC. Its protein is CASSLGDRNYGYTF. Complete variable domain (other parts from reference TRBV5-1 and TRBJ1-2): KAGVTQTPRYLIKTRGQQVTLSCSPISGHRSVSWYQQTPGQGLQFLFEYFSETQRNKGNFPGRFSGRQFSNSRSEMNVSTLELGDSALYLCASSLGDRNYGYTFGSGTRLTVV.

The DNA for the CDR3 is TGTGCCAGCAGCACCGGGACAGGCTATGGCTACACCTTC. It encodes CASSTGTGYGYTF. The chain employs TRBV5-6 and TRBJ1-2, with 8 bases identical to TRBD1. In germline, CDR1 is SGHDT, CDR2 YYEEEE. V was pared by 4 bases and J by 4 bases, with 3 bases of the junction left unmatched. This CDR3 is built from 13 residues.

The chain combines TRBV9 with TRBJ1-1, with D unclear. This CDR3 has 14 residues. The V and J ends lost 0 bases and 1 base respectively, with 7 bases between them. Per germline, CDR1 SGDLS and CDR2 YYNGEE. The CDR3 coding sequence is TGTGCCAGCAGCGTAGAGAGGGAGAACACTGAAGCTTTCTTT. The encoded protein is CASSVERENTEAFF.